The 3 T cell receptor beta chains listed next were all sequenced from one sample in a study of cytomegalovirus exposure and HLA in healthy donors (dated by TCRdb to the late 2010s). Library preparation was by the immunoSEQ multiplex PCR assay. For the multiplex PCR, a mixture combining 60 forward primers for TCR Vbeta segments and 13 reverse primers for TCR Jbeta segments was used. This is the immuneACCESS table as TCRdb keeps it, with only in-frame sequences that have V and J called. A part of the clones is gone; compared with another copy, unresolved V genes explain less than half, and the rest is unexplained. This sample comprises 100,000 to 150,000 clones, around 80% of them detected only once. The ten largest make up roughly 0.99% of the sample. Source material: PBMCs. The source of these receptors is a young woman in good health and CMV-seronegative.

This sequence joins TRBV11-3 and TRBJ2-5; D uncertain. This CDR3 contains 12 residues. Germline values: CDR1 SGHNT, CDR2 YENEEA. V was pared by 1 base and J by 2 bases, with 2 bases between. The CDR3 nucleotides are TGTGCCAGCAGCTTAGTACAAGAGACCCAGTACTTC. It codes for CASSLVQETQYF.

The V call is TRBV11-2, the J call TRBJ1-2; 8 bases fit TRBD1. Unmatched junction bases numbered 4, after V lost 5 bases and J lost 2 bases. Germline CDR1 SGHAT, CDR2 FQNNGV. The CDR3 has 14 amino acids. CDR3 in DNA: TGTGCCAGCAGCAAGGACAGGGAAAACTATGGCTACACCTTC. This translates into CASSKDRENYGYTF.

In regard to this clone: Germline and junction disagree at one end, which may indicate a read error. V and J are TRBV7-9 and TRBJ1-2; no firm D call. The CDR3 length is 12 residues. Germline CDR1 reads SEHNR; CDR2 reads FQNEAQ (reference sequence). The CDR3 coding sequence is TGTTCCAGCAGCTTAGAGCGCTATGGCTACACCTTC. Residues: CSSSLERYGYTF. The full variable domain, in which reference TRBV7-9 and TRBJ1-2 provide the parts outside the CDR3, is DTGVSQNPRHKITKRGQNVTFRCDPISEHNRLYWYRQTLGQGPEFLTYFQNEAQLEKSRLLSDRFSAERPKGSFSTLEIQRTEQGDSAMYLCSSSLERYGYTFGSGTRLTVV.